One sample yielded the 25 T cell receptor beta chains listed below, sequenced in a study of cytomegalovirus exposure and HLA in healthy donors. Some clones are missing from TCRdb's copy, which holds only in-frame ones; the method was immunoSEQ multiplex PCR. The sample records a few hundred thousand clones, just over 85% being singletons. Sequencing used PBMCs. All receptors derive from a young woman in good health and CMV-seronegative.

The chain is built from TRBV7-2 and TRBJ2-7; D is ambiguous. The CDR3 runs 16 residues. The germline V gene has CDR1 SGHTA and CDR2 FQGNSA. The ends were cut back, 5 bases at V and 2 bases at J, with 19 bases in the middle. The CDR3 DNA sequence: TGTGCCAGCAGCCCTCAAACTGTGGGCAATACCTACGAGCAGTACTTC. Protein product: CASSPQTVGNTYEQYF.

V usage is TRBV9 and J usage is TRBJ2-2; 8 nucleotides match TRBD2. V shed 2 bases, J shed 3 bases, and the junction held 3 bases outside the gene matches. This CDR3 is built from 15 residues. Germline V gives CDR1 SGDLS, CDR2 YYNGEE. The CDR3 protein is CASSVQAGDTGELFF. CDR3 DNA: TGTGCCAGCAGCGTTCAAGCGGGAGACACCGGGGAGCTGTTTTTT.

The rearrangement uses TRBV18 and TRBJ2-1, with D perhaps matching TRBD1 (5 bases). This CDR3 region has 13 residues. Per the germline V gene, CDR1 is KGHSH and CDR2 is LQKENI. V was trimmed by 3 bases and J by 7 bases, leaving 10 bases between them. The DNA of the CDR3 is TGTGCCAGCTCACCTACGGCAGGGAATGAGCAGTTCTTC. Translation: CASSPTAGNEQFF.

The rearrangement joins TRBV6-5 to TRBJ1-5; no firm D call. Deletions cut 5 bases from V and 5 bases from J, with 10 bases between. Germline V CDR1 and CDR2: MNHEY, SVGAGI. The CDR3 sequence is 13 residues long. The CDR3 DNA follows: TGTGCCAGCAGTCCCATTGCGGATCAGCCCCAGCATTTT. Its translation is CASSPIADQPQHF.

The chain is built from TRBV7-9 and TRBJ1-1, with D maybe TRBD1 (5 bases). Germline V gives CDR1 SEHNR, CDR2 FQNEAQ (reference sequence). CDR3 length: 14 amino acids. Trimming removed 7 bases at V and 0 bases at J, with 12 bases between. In nucleotides, the CDR3 is TGTGCCAGCACCTCCAGGGCTTTGAACACTGAAGCTTTCTTT. Translating gives CASTSRALNTEAFF.

The chain recombines TRBV11-3 with TRBJ1-3, with D perhaps matching TRBD1 (6 bases). The CDR3 sequence is 15 residues long. Trimming pared 1 base from V and 0 bases from J, leaving 7 bases between. Germline values: CDR1 SGHNT, CDR2 YENEEA. CDR3 sequence reads: CASSLGGGSGNTIYF. Here the CDR3 DNA reads TGTGCCAGCAGCTTAGGAGGGGGCTCTGGAAACACCATATATTTT. Variable domain in full (rest from reference TRBV11-3 and TRBJ1-3): EAGVVQSPRYKIIEKKQPVAFWCNPISGHNTLYWYLQNLGQGPELLIRYENEEAVDDSQLPKDRFSAERLKGVDSTLKIQPAELGDSAVYLCASSLGGGSGNTIYFGEGSWLTVV.

The rearrangement joins TRBV29-1 to TRBJ2-7; possible D gene TRBD2, 5 bases. The CDR3 has 12 amino acids. From germline, CDR1 is SQVTM and CDR2 ANQGSEA. V lost 1 base to trimming and J lost 8 bases, with 12 bases between them. The CDR3 sequence is CSVEGSGSQQYF. CDR3 coding DNA: TGCAGCGTTGAAGGGTCGGGAAGCCAGCAGTACTTC.

This clone was picked up one time. V usage is TRBV4-3 and J usage is TRBJ2-7, with D uncertain. The CDR3 extends over 13 amino acids. Trimming removed 1 base from V and 4 bases from J, with 8 bases in between. The germline gives CDR1 LGHNA, CDR2 YSLEER. Here the CDR3 reads CASSQVTSYEQYF. CDR3 nucleotide sequence: TGCGCCAGCAGCCAAGTAACTTCGTACGAGCAGTACTTC.

The V and J genes are TRBV30 and TRBJ2-1; D might be TRBD1 (6 bases). Deletions cut 2 bases from V and 9 bases from J, with 8 bases between. The CDR3 runs 11 residues. The germline V gene encodes CDR1 GTSNPN and CDR2 SVGIG (reference sequence). This CDR3 reads CAWSQGSEQFF. CDR3 in DNA: TGTGCCTGGAGTCAGGGGAGTGAGCAGTTCTTC.

This clone was seen only a few times. The chain couples TRBV6-5 to TRBJ2-1; 16 bases fit TRBD2. With V trimmed by 5 bases and J by 15 bases, 4 bases remained unmatched. CDR3 length equals 13 residues. CDR1 and CDR2 (germline): MNHEY, SVGAGI. The CDR3 region has the DNA TGTGCCAGCAGTGGGACTAGCGGGGGGGTCCCGTTCTTC. The encoded protein is CASSGTSGGVPFF.

This chain connects TRBV18 to TRBJ2-5; 8 bases are shared with TRBD1. V lost 6 bases to trimming and J lost 5 bases; unmatched junction nucleotides: 8. This CDR3 is built from 14 residues. From germline, CDR1 is KGHSH and CDR2 LQKENI. CDR3 sequence (DNA): TGTGCCAGCTCCTTACAGGACAGGGAGGAGACCCAGTACTTC. Encoded protein: CASSLQDREETQYF.

V is TRBV2 and J is TRBJ2-2, with a weak D call TRBD2 (7 bases). The length of the CDR3 is 14 residues. The germline V and J ends were trimmed by 7 bases and 7 bases, with 16 bases remaining between them. CDR1 SNHLY and CDR2 FYNNEI come from the germline V gene. CDR3 sequence: CASTAGAQSGELFF. The CDR3 region has the DNA TGTGCCAGCACGGCGGGGGCGCAGAGCGGGGAGCTGTTTTTT.

In this sample, this clone turned up a few times. The rearrangement uses TRBV2 and TRBJ1-2; D possibly corresponds to TRBD1 (6 bases). The CDR3 contains 14 residues. Germline CDR1 SNHLY, CDR2 FYNNEI. The V end was cut by 1 base, the J end by 6 bases, with 12 bases between. The CDR3 loop is CASSEVWTEDGYTF. CDR3 in DNA: TGTGCCAGCAGTGAAGTTTGGACAGAGGATGGCTACACCTTC.

About this clone itself: This CDR3 is also generated by other DNA sequences in the sample. This CDR3 reads CSVAGGPTDTQYF. The CDR3 DNA is TGCAGCGTTGCGGGAGGCCCCACAGATACGCAGTATTTT. This chain links TRBV29-1 with TRBJ2-3; 7 bases agree with TRBD2. V trimming: 4 bases; J trimming: 2 bases; junction bases outside the gene matches: 3. This CDR3 region has 13 residues. CDR1 SQVTM and CDR2 ANQGSEA come from the germline V gene.

The chain couples TRBV27 to TRBJ2-6; a possible D gene is TRBD2 (5 bases). V was clipped by 7 bases and J by 3 bases, with 7 bases between them. Germline V gene data show CDR1 as MNHEY and CDR2 as SMNVEV (reference sequence). The CDR3 runs to 13 residues. Written as DNA, the CDR3 is TGTGCCAGCAAGGGAGTTGGGGCCAACGTCCTGACTTTC. Protein sequence: CASKGVGANVLTF.

V gene TRBV18 combines with J gene TRBJ2-7; TRBD2 agrees at 12 bases. CDR1 and CDR2 (germline): KGHSH, LQKENI. The V segment lost 2 bases and the J segment 6 bases; nucleotides outside the gene matches: 5. The CDR3 spans 15 residues. This CDR3 reads CASSPGASGRGEQYF. Here the CDR3 DNA reads TGTGCCAGCTCACCAGGGGCTAGCGGGAGGGGCGAGCAGTACTTC.

The V call is TRBV6-1, the J call TRBJ2-1, with TRBD2 matching 7 bases. V shed 7 bases, J shed 3 bases, and the junction held 6 bases outside the gene matches. The CDR3 is made up of 14 amino acids. Germline CDR1 and CDR2: MNHNS and SASEGT. This chain's CDR3 is CASKGREDYNEQFF. CDR3 sequence (DNA): TGTGCCAGCAAAGGTCGGGAGGACTACAATGAGCAGTTCTTC.

CDR3 sequence (DNA): TGTGCCAGCAGCACTGGACAGTCACTGGGGACTGAAGCTTTCTTT. This encodes CASSTGQSLGTEAFF. The chain employs TRBV13 and TRBJ1-1, with TRBD1 as a possible D gene (6 bases). Trimming stripped 5 bases from V and 5 bases from J, with 18 bases between. The germline CDR1 and CDR2 sequences are PRHDT and FYEKMQ (reference sequence). The CDR3 covers 15 residues.

This clone was picked up one time. This chain connects TRBV7-3 to TRBJ2-5; D is unclear. The germline CDR1 and CDR2 sequences are SGHTA and FQGTGA. Trimming shortened V by 4 bases and J by 3 bases, and 9 bases separated the two germline ends. This CDR3 has 13 residues. CDR3 sequence reads: CASSSYLEETQYF. In nucleotides, the CDR3 is TGTGCCAGCAGCTCGTATCTTGAAGAGACCCAGTACTTC.

V usage is TRBV25-1 and J usage is TRBJ1-1; possible D gene TRBD1, 6 bases. The V end lost 6 bases, the J end lost 3 bases, and 14 bases lay between the germline ends. There are 14 residues in the CDR3. The germline V gene encodes CDR1 MGHDK and CDR2 SYGVNS. The chain's CDR3 is CASSPRYRDTEAFF. The DNA of the CDR3 is TGTGCCAGCAGCCCTCGGTACAGGGACACTGAAGCTTTCTTT.

V is TRBV4-1 and J is TRBJ2-3; D is perhaps TRBD2 (6 bases). This CDR3 region has 15 residues. Germline CDR1 is MGHRA and CDR2 is YSYEKL. Trimming pared 4 bases from V and 0 bases from J, leaving 11 bases between. CDR3 in amino acids: CASSPLSGSTDTQYF. CDR3 DNA: TGCGCCAGCAGCCCCCTTAGCGGCAGCACAGATACGCAGTATTTT.

The CDR3 sequence: CASSVPQGTDTQYF. For the CDR3, the DNA is TGTGCCAGCAGTGTGCCACAGGGGACAGATACGCAGTATTTT. The chain combines TRBV25-1 with TRBJ2-3; 7 bases map to TRBD1. CDR3 length: 14 residues. The germline V gene encodes CDR1 MGHDK and CDR2 SYGVNS. V shed 4 bases and J 3 bases; nucleotides not matched to a gene: 4.

The V gene is TRBV28, the J gene TRBJ2-7; 8 nucleotides line up with TRBD2. The CDR3 length is 15 residues. Looked up from germline, CDR1 is MDHEN and CDR2 is SYDVKM. The ends lost 4 bases at V and 2 bases at J; junction bases unmatched: 7. The CDR3 nucleotides read TGTGCCAGCAGTTCTTATAGCGGGACAACCTACGAGCAGTACTTC. Protein: CASSSYSGTTYEQYF.

The rearrangement uses TRBV5-1 and TRBJ2-2; D is unclear. The CDR3 is made up of 14 amino acids. Germline CDR1 and CDR2: SGHRS and YFSETQ. V lost 0 bases to trimming and J lost 4 bases, with 7 bases between them. This chain's CDR3 is CASSLGGPTGELFF. The CDR3, as DNA: TGCGCCAGCAGCTTGGGAGGCCCCACCGGGGAGCTGTTTTTT.

The chain has TRBV7-9 and TRBJ2-2; possible D gene TRBD1, 6 bases. The V end was cut by 3 bases, the J end by 0 bases, with 8 bases between. This CDR3 is 15 amino acids long. Germline CDR1 SEHNR, CDR2 FQNEAQ (reference sequence). DNA of the CDR3: TGTGCCAGCAGCTTGACAGGAGCGAACACCGGGGAGCTGTTTTTT. Translated, it gives CASSLTGANTGELFF.